This T cell receptor (beta chain) was observed in a study of patients and donors after allogeneic stem cell transplantation. V lost 6 bases, J lost 8 bases, and 14 bases stayed unmatched. Germline V lookup: CDR1 MNHEY, CDR2 SMNVEV (reference sequence). CDR3 size: 16 residues. TCRdb independently ran MiXCR on the RT-PCR reads; one entry per CDR3 protein. This table has 410,000 or so distinct CDR3 sequences, approximately 16% appearing once. The chain carries TRBV27 and TRBJ2-2, with TRBD2 matching 8 bases. The sample comprised blood, either unsorted or a sorted T cell fraction (not recorded which). The clonotype originates from a human donor who was either an allogeneic HSCT recipient or a stem cell or donor lymphocyte infusion donor (not recorded which). It is not recorded whose cells these are; they may come from a transplant donor. This CDR3 is CASSQTSGTLGGELFF. CDR3 in DNA: TGTGCCAGCAGCCAAACTAGCGGAACCTTAGGGGGGGAGCTGTTTTTT.